Sequencing of this T cell receptor (beta chain) was carried out in a study of cytomegalovirus exposure and HLA in healthy donors (dated by TCRdb to about 2017). For the study in its entirety: An earlier analysis of a few hundred of the donors reported approximately 280 Gb of sequence data and 100 million to 120 million unique TCR beta sequences obtained from about 170 million T cells. About 280 gigabases of sequencing data and approximately 92 million unique TCR sequences made up an early release that covered 500 to 650 HLA-typed donors. Of the 398 genotyped donors, around 81% fell in the genetic ancestry cluster associated with self-reported Caucasian donors. The aim of the study was to test whether cataloging public T cell receptors could identify signatures of past pathogen exposure. The T cell repertoires of 666 subjects were profiled by immunosequencing and related to cytomegalovirus serostatus. A separate validation cohort of about 110 different subjects was used in addition to the roughly 670-subject first cohort. To predict cytomegalovirus infection status, the study brought together high-throughput TCR immunosequencing, statistical association of individual TCRs with disease status, and machine learning. To study patterns of TCR occurrence, a later analysis re-analyzed previously published TCR beta repertoires from around 670 donors and added high-resolution HLA genotyping. Rather than drawing on any new phenotypic data, the later analysis identified candidate immune exposures from TCR beta sequences and the way those sequences occurred across donors. To decide whether each TCR beta V gene segment behaved as functional or pseudogenic, an earlier analysis of some 600 of the donors relied on high-throughput TCR beta sequencing. Donor age, sex, ethnicity and CMV serostatus were collected together with the repertoire data. A later genetic analysis took genome-wide SNP genotypes for about 55% of the roughly 670 donors and used that subset as a discovery cohort. Every discovery cohort repertoire had been produced on one sequencing platform. Both class I and class II loci were covered by HLA typing, at four-digit resolution. Typing coverage varied by locus: about 620-630 donors for A, B, C, DRB1 and DQB1; approximately 560 for DQA1; around 570 for DPA1; about 450 for DPB1. Several DR-DQ haplotypes were treated as single units for association and clustering because of strong linkage in the cohort. Among several hundred genotyped donors of the cohort, an average of approximately 220,000 unique TCR beta nucleotide sequences was sequenced per donor, of which 15% to 20% were non-productive. Study-level results and caveats: An association between a missense DCLRE1C variant and V-gene and J-gene trimming of TCR beta chains was found in a later genetic analysis and replicated in an independent cohort. In both the original and validation cohorts, the classifier was reported to diagnose cytomegalovirus status with high specificity and sensitivity. Strong co-occurrence of HLA alleles, especially DR and DQ, made assigning TCR associations to individual alleles difficult. In a later analysis, several top co-occurrence clusters were reported to appear linked to parvovirus B19, influenza, CMV and Epstein-Barr virus. In a later analysis, HLA-associated TCR beta chains showed more clonal expansion and lower generation probabilities than non-associated chains that were equally common. Presence/absence analyses assumed roughly uniform sequencing depth across donors, an assumption that may not hold. In a later analysis, most CMV-associated TCR beta chains were found to appear HLA-restricted, with HLA associations seemingly driven largely by CMV exposure. An earlier analysis of approximately 500 of the donors showed that most TCR beta V segments appeared in productive rearrangements either about 87% or about 30% of the time, which broadly matched IMGT annotations. Linkage disequilibrium might explain the correlated functional status among segregating V segments, but an unknown experimental factor could not be ruled out. A further reported finding was that TCR beta sequences accurately predicted the HLA-A and HLA-B alleles for most subjects in the first cohort. In a later analysis, TCR association rates were found to vary across HLA loci, with the most associated TCRs seen for DRB1 alleles and the fewest for HLA-C alleles. The study gave a list of roughly 150 TCR beta chains associated with cytomegalovirus. Only TCR beta chains were sequenced in this cohort, and the absence of alpha or paired-chain data limited detectable features. Across donors, most TCR sequences were observed very rarely, whereas some public TCRs were present in many individuals. The earlier analysis of some 540 of the donors excluded some 15 rarely observed V segments, including chromosome 9 orphons, because counts were too low. Some IMGT-functional V segments, including TRBV6-2 and TRBV6-3, could not be distinguished by the 87-base-pair reads and were therefore excluded. Because HLA typing was unavailable for some donors at each locus, only the typed subset was used in association tests. Immune exposure information for the cohort was limited to CMV serostatus. It was suggested by the authors that the approach could potentially be generalized to other disease states and immunological phenotypes. A few of the identified cytomegalovirus-associated TCR beta chains were confirmed in vitro to be specific for cytomegalovirus antigens. The sequencing pipeline was judged likely to have produced a cluster of highly shared sequence variants as a technical artifact. At a false discovery rate of 0.05, a later analysis linked 16,951 TCR beta sequences to specific HLA alleles. Compared with the roughly 700-donor mean, donors in an Asian-associated ancestry cluster had fewer N-insertions in productive TCRs, according to a later genetic analysis.

The germline V gene yields SGHDT for CDR1 and YYEEEE for CDR2. V loses 7 bases, J loses 1 base, and the germline ends lie 14 bases apart. The CDR3 numbers 14 residues from cysteine through phenylalanine. Just CDR3 DNA is preserved here, 42 bases in frame from base 1. The table lists this clone with a count of one. Its antigen is not yet known. Per-base qualities were not stored, and no clone one base away is much larger. Library preparation employed the immunoSEQ multiplex PCR assay. For the multiplex PCR, a mixture combining 60 forward primers for TCR Vbeta segments and 13 reverse primers for TCR Jbeta segments was used. Amplification of the CDR3 region of rearranged TCR beta genes was performed with a multiplex PCR assay on genomic DNA. The amplified TCR beta libraries were sequenced on the Illumina HiSeq System as 87-base-pair reads. For the original study's pipeline: A later analysis counted about 82 million unique TCR beta chains across the approximately 700 repertoires, and roughly 10 million of these chains were shared by at least two donors. Raw reads were error-corrected and collapsed into unique sequences with a nearest-neighbor algorithm that merged closely related sequences to remove PCR and sequencing errors. To assign V, D and J gene segments, CDR3 sequences were aligned to IMGT reference sequences. For a sequence to be retained, a match of at least six nucleotides to both a V gene segment and a J gene segment was required. A rearrangement counted as productive if the CDR3 had no stop codons and remained in frame with V and J, and every other rearrangement counted as non-productive. Following IMGT convention, CDR3 was defined as the stretch from the second conserved V-encoded cysteine up to the conserved J-encoded phenylalanine. The earlier analysis of about 610 of the donors excluded any sequence lacking an unambiguous match to a single V gene segment. In an earlier analysis of 587 of the donors, a V segment was called functional when productive rearrangements were above 56.7%, and segregating when the standard deviation between donors exceeded 5%. To diagnose cytomegalovirus status from the catalog of TCR beta chain sequences, a statistical classification framework was built. A later analysis assigned V and J genes by comparing TCR nucleotide sequences with IMGT/GENE-DB human TR gene sequences. Using the TCRdist pipeline, a later analysis assigned CDR3 sequences along with most-parsimonious VDJ recombination scenarios. In a later analysis, every TCR beta chain was defined by the combination of its CDR3 amino acid sequence and its V-gene family, and reads without a unique V-gene family were dropped. As a way to deal with suspected cross-contamination and a sequencing artifact, a later analysis dropped nearly 600 nucleotide sequences that were highly shared and had low generation probability. In a later analysis, a clonal expansion index was calculated for each public chain from normalized within-repertoire ranks of inferred template counts. Generation probabilities in a later analysis came from a VDJ recombination model fitted to out-of-frame rearrangements, and those results were checked against IGoR. A later analysis scored TCR-TCR, TCR-HLA and TCR-CMV co-occurrence with hypergeometric tests, applying a repertoire-size bias correction to TCR pairs. False discovery rates were estimated in a later analysis by permuting HLA or CMV assignments 20 times. A later analysis grouped co-occurring TCRs with DBSCAN, adding TCRdist sequence similarity when clustering within HLA-allele-positive subsets. Co-occurrence clustering excluded repertoires with fewer than 30,000 or more than 120,000 public chains, plus five with anomalous nucleotide sharing. TCRdb took this table from immuneACCESS and kept in-frame rearrangements with V and J called. Such tables lack part of the clones; where checked against another copy, unresolved V genes explain under half of the gap, and the rest is unexplained. The DNA gave D and trimming, while V, J and clone size come from that table. This sample lists around 70,000 clones; 78% were detected once. The ten largest clones take up around 8.9% of the sample.

In total, approximately 610 healthy bone marrow donors made up the cohort. Cohort members were all nominally healthy when sampled, although unrecorded immune exposures were likely present. The donor was CMV seropositive and belonged to the group of 250 to 300 seropositive cohort members. A peripheral blood sample was collected from each donor, and TCR beta sequencing was performed on peripheral blood mononuclear cells. The Qiagen DNeasy Blood Extraction Kit was used to extract genomic DNA from the blood cell samples. This sequence originates from a woman between 40 and 50 years old in good health and CMV-seropositive. Specimen: PBMCs. The chain employs TRBV5-6 and TRBJ2-5, and perhaps TRBD2 as D gene, on 6 matching bases. The DNA reads TGTGCCAGCCGGGGGAAAGGGTCCCAAGAGACCCAGTACTTC. Its protein is CASRGKGSQETQYF.